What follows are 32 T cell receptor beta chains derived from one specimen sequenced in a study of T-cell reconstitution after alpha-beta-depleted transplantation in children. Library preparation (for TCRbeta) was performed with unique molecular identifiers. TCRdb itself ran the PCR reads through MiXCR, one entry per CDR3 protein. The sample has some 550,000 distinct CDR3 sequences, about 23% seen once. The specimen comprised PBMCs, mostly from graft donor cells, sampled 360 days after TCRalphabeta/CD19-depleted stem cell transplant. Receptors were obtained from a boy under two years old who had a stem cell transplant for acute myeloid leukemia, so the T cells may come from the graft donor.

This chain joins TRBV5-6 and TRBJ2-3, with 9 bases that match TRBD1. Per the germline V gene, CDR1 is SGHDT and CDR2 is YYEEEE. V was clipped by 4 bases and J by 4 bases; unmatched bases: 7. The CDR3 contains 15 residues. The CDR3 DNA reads TGTGCCAGCAGCATGACAGGGGGGGGGGCAGATACGCAGTATTTT. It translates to CASSMTGGGADTQYF.

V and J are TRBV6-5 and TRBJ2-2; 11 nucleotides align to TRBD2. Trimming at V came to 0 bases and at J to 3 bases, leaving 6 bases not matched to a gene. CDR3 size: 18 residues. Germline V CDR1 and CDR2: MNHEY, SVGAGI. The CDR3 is CASSYSASGGTYTGELFF. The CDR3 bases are TGTGCCAGCAGTTACTCGGCTAGCGGGGGGACCTACACCGGGGAGCTGTTTTTT.

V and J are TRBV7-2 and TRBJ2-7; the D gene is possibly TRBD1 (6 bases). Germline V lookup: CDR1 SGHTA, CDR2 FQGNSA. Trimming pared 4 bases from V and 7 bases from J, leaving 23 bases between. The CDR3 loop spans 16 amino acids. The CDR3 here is CASSYTHRVDLWEQYF. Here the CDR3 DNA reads TGTGCCAGCAGCTATACACACAGGGTAGATCTATGGGAGCAGTACTTC.

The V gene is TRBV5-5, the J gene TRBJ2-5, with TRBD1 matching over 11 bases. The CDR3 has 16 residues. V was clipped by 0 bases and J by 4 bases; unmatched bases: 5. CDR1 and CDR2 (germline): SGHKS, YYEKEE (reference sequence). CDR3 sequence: CASSLGTGGNGETQYF. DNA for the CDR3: TGTGCCAGCAGCTTGGGGACAGGGGGCAACGGAGAGACCCAGTACTTC.

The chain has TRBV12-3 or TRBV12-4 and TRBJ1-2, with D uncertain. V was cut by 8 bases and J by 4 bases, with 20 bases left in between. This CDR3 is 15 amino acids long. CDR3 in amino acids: CASVVTPHHPYGYTF. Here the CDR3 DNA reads TGTGCCAGCGTGGTAACTCCGCACCACCCCTATGGCTACACCTTC.

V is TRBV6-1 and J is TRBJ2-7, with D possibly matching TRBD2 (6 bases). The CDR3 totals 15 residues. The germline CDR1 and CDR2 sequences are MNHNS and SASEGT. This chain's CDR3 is CASSDAWRGGYGQYV. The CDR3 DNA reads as TGTGCCAGCAGTGATGCCTGGCGGGGTGGTTACGGGCAGTACGTC.

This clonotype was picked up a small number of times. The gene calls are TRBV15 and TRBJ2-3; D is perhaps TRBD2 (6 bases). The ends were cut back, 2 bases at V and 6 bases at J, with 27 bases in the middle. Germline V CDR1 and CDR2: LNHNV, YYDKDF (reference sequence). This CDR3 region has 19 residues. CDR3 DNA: TGTGCCACCAGCAGACTTCATCCGGGGGAGTTCCGAAGTGGGGATACGCAGTATTTT. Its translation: CATSRLHPGEFRSGDTQYF. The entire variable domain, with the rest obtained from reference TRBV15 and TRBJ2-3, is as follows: DAMVIQNPRYQVTQFGKPVTLSCSQTLNHNVMYWYQQKSSQAPKLLFHYYDKDFNNEADTPDNFQSRRPNTSFCFLDIRSPGLGDTAMYLCATSRLHPGEFRSGDTQYFGPGTRLTVL.

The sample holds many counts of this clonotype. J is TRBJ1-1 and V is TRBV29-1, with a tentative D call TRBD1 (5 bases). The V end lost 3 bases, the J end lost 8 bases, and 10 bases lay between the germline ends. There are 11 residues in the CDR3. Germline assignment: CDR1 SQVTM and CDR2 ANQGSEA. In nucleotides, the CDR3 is TGCAGCGTTGAGGTCCCAGGGGAAGCTTTCTTT. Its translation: CSVEVPGEAFF.

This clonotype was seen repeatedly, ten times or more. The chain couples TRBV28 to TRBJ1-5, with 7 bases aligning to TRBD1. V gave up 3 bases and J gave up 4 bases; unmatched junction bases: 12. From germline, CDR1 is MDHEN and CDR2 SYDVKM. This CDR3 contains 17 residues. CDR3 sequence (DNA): TGTGCCAGCAGTTTGTGGGACAGCCCAGCCCTGAATCAGCCCCAGCATTTT. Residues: CASSLWDSPALNQPQHF.

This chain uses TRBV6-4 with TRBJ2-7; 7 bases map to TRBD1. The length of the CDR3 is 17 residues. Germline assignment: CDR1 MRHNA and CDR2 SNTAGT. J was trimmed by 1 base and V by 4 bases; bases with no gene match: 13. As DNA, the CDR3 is TGTGCCAGCAGTGGACTGGACAGGTCAGGGAGTTCCTACGAGCAGTACGTC. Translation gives CASSGLDRSGSSYEQYV.

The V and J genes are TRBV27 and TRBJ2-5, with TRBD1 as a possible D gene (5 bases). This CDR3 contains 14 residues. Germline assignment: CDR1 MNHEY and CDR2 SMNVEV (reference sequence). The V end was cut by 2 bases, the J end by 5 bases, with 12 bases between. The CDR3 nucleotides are TGTGCCAGCAGTTTAGGGTGGGGCGAGGAGACCCAGTACTTC. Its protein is CASSLGWGEETQYF.

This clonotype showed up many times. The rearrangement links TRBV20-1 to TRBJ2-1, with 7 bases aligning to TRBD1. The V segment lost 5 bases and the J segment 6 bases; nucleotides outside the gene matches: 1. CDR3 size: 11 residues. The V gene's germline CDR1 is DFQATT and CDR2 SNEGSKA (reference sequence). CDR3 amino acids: CSADRVNEQFF. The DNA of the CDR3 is TGCAGTGCTGACAGGGTCAATGAGCAGTTCTTC.

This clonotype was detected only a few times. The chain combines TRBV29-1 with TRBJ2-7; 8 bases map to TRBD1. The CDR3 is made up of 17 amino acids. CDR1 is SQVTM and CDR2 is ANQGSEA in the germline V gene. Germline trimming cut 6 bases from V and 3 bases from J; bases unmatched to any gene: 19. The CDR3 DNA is TGCAGCGTCCTTTCGACAGGGGAAGAGGGTGGCTACTACGAGCAGTACTTC. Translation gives CSVLSTGEEGGYYEQYF.

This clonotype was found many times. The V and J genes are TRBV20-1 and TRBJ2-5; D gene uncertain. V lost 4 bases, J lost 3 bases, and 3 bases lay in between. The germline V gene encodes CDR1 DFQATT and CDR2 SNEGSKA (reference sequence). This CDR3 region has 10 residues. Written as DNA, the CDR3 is TGCAGTGCTATGAAAGAGACCCAGTACTTC. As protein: CSAMKETQYF.

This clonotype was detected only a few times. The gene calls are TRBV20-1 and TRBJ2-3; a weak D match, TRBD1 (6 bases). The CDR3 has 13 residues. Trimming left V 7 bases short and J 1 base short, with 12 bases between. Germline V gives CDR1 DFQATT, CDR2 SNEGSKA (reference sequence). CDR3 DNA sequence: TGCAGTGTACCGGGACACCGCACAGATACGCAGTATTTT. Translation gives CSVPGHRTDTQYF.

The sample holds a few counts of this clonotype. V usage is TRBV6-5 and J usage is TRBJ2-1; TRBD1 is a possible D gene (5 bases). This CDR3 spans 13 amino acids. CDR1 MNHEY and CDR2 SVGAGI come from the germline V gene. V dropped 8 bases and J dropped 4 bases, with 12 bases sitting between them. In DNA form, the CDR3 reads TGTGCCAGCGGTTGGACAACATACAATGAGCAGTTCTTC. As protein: CASGWTTYNEQFF.

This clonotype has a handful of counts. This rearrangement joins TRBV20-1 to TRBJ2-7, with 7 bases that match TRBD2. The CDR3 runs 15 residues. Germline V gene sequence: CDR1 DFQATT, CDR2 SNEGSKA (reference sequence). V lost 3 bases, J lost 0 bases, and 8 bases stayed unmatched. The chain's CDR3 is CSARRAGTNSYEQYF. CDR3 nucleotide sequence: TGCAGTGCTAGGCGGGCGGGGACTAACTCCTACGAGCAGTACTTC.

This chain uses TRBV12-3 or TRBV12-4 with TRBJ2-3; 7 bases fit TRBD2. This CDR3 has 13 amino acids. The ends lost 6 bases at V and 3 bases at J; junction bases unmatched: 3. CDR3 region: CASRSGVTDTQYF. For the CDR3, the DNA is TGTGCCAGCAGAAGCGGGGTGACAGATACGCAGTATTTT.

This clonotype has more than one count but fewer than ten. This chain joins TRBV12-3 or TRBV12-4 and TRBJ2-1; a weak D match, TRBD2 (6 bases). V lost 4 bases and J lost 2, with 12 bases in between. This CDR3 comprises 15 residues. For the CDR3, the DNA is TGTGCCAGCAGTTATGGGGGGTTTGCCTACAATGAGCAGTTCTTC. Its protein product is CASSYGGFAYNEQFF.

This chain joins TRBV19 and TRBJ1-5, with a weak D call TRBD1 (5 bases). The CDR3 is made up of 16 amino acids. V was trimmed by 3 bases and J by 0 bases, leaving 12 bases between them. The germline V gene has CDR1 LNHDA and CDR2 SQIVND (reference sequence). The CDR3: CASSMGLRYSNQPQHF. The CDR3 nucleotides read TGTGCCAGTAGTATGGGACTCAGATATAGCAATCAGCCCCAGCATTTT. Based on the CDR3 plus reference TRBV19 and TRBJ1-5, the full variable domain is DGGITQSPKYLFRKEGQNVTLSCEQNLNHDAMYWYRQDPGQGLRLIYYSQIVNDFQKGDIAEGYSVSREKKESFPLTVTSAQKNPTAFYLCASSMGLRYSNQPQHFGDGTRLSIL.

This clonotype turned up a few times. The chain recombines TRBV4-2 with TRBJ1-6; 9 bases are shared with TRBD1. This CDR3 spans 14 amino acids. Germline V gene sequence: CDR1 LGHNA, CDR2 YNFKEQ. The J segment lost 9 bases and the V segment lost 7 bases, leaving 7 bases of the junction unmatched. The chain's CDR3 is CASTTGQGGSPLHF. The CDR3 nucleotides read TGTGCCAGCACCACGGGACAGGGAGGTTCACCCCTCCACTTT.

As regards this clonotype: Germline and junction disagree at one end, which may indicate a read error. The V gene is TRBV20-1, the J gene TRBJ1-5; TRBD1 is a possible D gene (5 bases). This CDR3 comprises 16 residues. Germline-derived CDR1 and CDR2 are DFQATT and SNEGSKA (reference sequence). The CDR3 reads CCARDLQVGGNQPQHF. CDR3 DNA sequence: TGCTGTGCTAGAGATTTACAGGTTGGGGGCAATCAGCCCCAGCATTTT.

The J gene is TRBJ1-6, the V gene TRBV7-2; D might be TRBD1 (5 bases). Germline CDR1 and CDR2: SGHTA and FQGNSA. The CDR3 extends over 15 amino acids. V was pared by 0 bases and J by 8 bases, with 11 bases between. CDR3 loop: CASSLAGRVDSPLHF. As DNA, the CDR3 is TGTGCCAGCAGCTTAGCGGGCAGGGTAGATTCACCCCTCCACTTT.

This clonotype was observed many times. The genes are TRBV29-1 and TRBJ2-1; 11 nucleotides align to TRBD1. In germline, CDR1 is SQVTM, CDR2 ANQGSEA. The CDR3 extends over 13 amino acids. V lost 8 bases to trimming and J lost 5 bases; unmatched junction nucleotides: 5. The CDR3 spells CSTRTGGNNEQFF. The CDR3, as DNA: TGCAGCACCCGGACAGGGGGCAACAATGAGCAGTTCTTC.

The CDR3 reads CSARRSANTEAFF. The CDR3 coding sequence is TGCAGTGCTCGCCGATCAGCGAACACTGAAGCTTTCTTT. This sequence joins TRBV20-1 and TRBJ1-1; D unresolved. The CDR3 runs to 13 residues. V was pared by 5 bases and J by 1 base, with 11 bases between. Per the germline V gene, CDR1 is DFQATT and CDR2 is SNEGSKA (reference sequence).

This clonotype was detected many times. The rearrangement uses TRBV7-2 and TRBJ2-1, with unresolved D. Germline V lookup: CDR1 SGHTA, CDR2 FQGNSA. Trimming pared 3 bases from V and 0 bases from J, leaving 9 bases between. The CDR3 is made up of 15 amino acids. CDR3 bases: TGTGCCAGCAGCTTGTTCGAACGCTCCTACAATGAGCAGTTCTTC. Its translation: CASSLFERSYNEQFF.

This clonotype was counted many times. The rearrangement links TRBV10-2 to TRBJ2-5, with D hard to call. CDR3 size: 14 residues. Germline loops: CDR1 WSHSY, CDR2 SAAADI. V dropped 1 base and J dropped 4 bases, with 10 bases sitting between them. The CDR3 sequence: CASSEFLPPETQYF. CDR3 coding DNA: TGCGCCAGCAGTGAGTTCTTACCTCCAGAGACCCAGTACTTC.

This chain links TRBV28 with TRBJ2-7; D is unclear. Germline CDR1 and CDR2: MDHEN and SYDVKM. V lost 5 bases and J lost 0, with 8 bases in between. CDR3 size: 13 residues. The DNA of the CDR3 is TGTGCCAGCAGTGGCGGAAACTCCTACGAGCAGTACGTC. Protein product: CASSGGNSYEQYV.

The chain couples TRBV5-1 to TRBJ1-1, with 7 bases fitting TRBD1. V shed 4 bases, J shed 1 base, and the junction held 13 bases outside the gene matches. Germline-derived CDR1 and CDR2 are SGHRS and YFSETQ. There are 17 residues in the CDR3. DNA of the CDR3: TGCGCCAGCAGCCTGGGACAGCTGATCCCAGGGAACACTGAAGCTTTCTTT. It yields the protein CASSLGQLIPGNTEAFF.

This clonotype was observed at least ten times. CDR3 sequence reads: CASSVLTGSTDTQYF. CDR3 coding DNA: TGTGCCAGCAGTGTACTAACAGGGAGCACAGATACGCAGTATTTT. This rearrangement joins TRBV12-3 or TRBV12-4 to TRBJ2-3; D is possibly TRBD1 (6 bases). This CDR3 contains 15 residues. V was trimmed by 5 bases and J by 0 bases, leaving 12 bases between them.

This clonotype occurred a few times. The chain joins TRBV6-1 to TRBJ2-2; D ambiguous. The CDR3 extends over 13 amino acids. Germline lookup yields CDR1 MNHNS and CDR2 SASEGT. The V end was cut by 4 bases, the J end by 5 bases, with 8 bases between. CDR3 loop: CASSVLQTGELFF. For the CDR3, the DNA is TGTGCCAGCAGTGTCTTACAAACCGGGGAGCTGTTTTTT.

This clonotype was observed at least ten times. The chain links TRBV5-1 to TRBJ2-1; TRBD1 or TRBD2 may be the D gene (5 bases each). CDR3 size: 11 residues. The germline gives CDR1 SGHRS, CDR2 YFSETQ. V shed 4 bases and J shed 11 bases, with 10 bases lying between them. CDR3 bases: TGCGCCAGCAGCCACCCGGGACAGCAGTTCTTC. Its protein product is CASSHPGQQFF.